This passage covers 26 T cell receptor beta chains from one sample sequenced in a study of blood T cell repertoires in COVID-19. The assay was immunoSEQ multiplex PCR, and TCRdb's table has in-frame clones only and misses some. The table includes about 530,000 clones, 85% to 90% detected once. Specimen: peripheral blood. These TCRs come from a woman aged 50 to 65 with COVID-19, enrolled during active disease.

The gene calls are TRBV25-1 and TRBJ1-1; D remains ambiguous. V dropped 3 bases and J dropped 3 bases, with 8 bases sitting between them. In germline, CDR1 is MGHDK, CDR2 SYGVNS. The CDR3 has 13 amino acids. CDR3 coding DNA: TGTGCCAGCAGTGAGGGGAGATACACTGAAGCTTTCTTT. Encoded protein: CASSEGRYTEAFF. The full variable domain, completed using reference TRBV25-1 and TRBJ1-1, is EADIYQTPRYLVIGTGKKITLECSQTMGHDKMYWYQQDPGMELHLIHYSYGVNSTEKGDLSSESTVSRIRTEHFPLTLESARPSHTSQYLCASSEGRYTEAFFGQGTRLTVV.

This sequence joins TRBV23-1 and TRBJ2-5, with D hard to call. TRBV23-1 is recorded as an ORF, its role being uncertain. The CDR3 length is 13 residues. The V gene lost 6 bases and the J gene lost 7 bases, with 15 bases spanning the gap. The DNA of the CDR3 is TGCGCCAGCAGCTCAGATCTCCTAGGGACCCAGTACTTC. This sequence encodes CASSSDLLGTQYF.

The chain links TRBV4-1 to TRBJ1-3; tentatively, D is TRBD1 (6 bases). Germline V gene data show CDR1 as MGHRA and CDR2 as YSYEKL. Trimming left V 4 bases short and J 2 bases short, with 12 bases between. This CDR3 has 15 residues. CDR3 nucleotides: TGCGCCAGCAGCCTGGGGGGGCTGGCTGGAAACACCATATATTTT. Translation gives CASSLGGLAGNTIYF.

V and J are TRBV5-1 and TRBJ2-3; 10 nucleotides align to TRBD2. Germline loops: CDR1 SGHRS, CDR2 YFSETQ. The CDR3 length is 17 residues. Trimming took 4 bases from V and 0 from J; bases not matched to a gene: 8. CDR3 loop: CASSLKRGGSSTDTQYF. The CDR3 nucleotides read TGCGCCAGCAGCCTTAAGCGGGGGGGCTCTAGCACAGATACGCAGTATTTT.

The V and J genes are TRBV27 and TRBJ2-1; D uncertain. The V gene lost 4 bases and the J gene lost 3 bases, with 7 bases spanning the gap. Looked up from germline, CDR1 is MNHEY and CDR2 is SMNVEV (reference sequence). The CDR3 runs to 13 residues. DNA of the CDR3: TGTGCCAGCAGTTCTCACAGCTACAATGAGCAGTTCTTC. Its protein product is CASSSHSYNEQFF.

The chain uses TRBV18 and TRBJ2-7; 10 bases fit TRBD1. Trimming at V came to 3 bases and at J to 0 bases, leaving 5 bases not matched to a gene. The CDR3 consists of 16 residues. The germline CDR1 and CDR2 sequences are KGHSH and LQKENI. CDR3 residues: CASSPWGQGNSYEQYF. In DNA form, the CDR3 reads TGTGCCAGCTCACCCTGGGGACAGGGGAACTCCTACGAGCAGTACTTC.

The chain recombines TRBV19 with TRBJ1-1; 9 nucleotides line up with TRBD1. This CDR3 region has 14 residues. Germline values: CDR1 LNHDA, CDR2 SQIVND (reference sequence). J lost 1 base, V lost 6 bases, and 3 bases had no gene match. Here the CDR3 DNA reads TGTGCCAGTAGCCGGGACAGGGAGAACACTGAAGCTTTCTTT. This encodes CASSRDRENTEAFF.

V gene TRBV6-5 combines with J gene TRBJ1-2; 7 nucleotides agree with TRBD1. Looked up from germline, CDR1 is MNHEY and CDR2 is SVGAGI. The J segment lost 4 bases and the V segment lost 10 bases, leaving 15 bases of the junction unmatched. CDR3 length equals 15 residues. CDR3 bases: TGTGCCACAACCCGTAGACAGGGAGAAGGCTATGGCTACACCTTC. Translating it yields CATTRRQGEGYGYTF.

The chain uses TRBV25-1 and TRBJ1-1; D might be TRBD1 (5 bases). Trimming removed 1 base at V and 4 bases at J, with 13 bases between. The CDR3 runs to 15 residues. The germline gives CDR1 MGHDK, CDR2 SYGVNS. The CDR3 DNA reads TGTGCCAGCAGTGAATCGGGGGTGAGGAGCACTGAAGCTTTCTTT. It specifies CASSESGVRSTEAFF.

The genes are TRBV7-8 and TRBJ1-2, with no clear D. V dropped 1 base and J dropped 4 bases, with 16 bases sitting between them. CDR3 length: 16 residues. Germline lookup yields CDR1 SGHVS and CDR2 FQNEAQ. In nucleotides, the CDR3 is TGTGCCAGCAGCTTAGTCGTCCCCAACGGAGGCTATGGCTACACCTTC. Translated: CASSLVVPNGGYGYTF.

This clone showed up just once. The chain carries TRBV29-1 and TRBJ1-1, with D possibly being TRBD1 (5 bases). CDR1 SQVTM and CDR2 ANQGSEA come from the germline V gene. CDR3 length: 11 amino acids. V shed 0 bases and J shed 11 bases, with 10 bases lying between them. CDR3 in amino acids: CSVEETASAFF. CDR3 sequence (DNA): TGCAGCGTTGAAGAGACAGCCTCTGCTTTCTTT.

The chain employs TRBV11-2 and TRBJ2-3; 7 nucleotides align to TRBD2. The J segment lost 3 bases and the V segment lost 3 bases, leaving 3 bases of the junction unmatched. The germline V gene has CDR1 SGHAT and CDR2 FQNNGV. CDR3 size: 14 residues. The CDR3 spells CASSFERGTDTQYF. In nucleotides, the CDR3 is TGTGCCAGCAGCTTTGAGCGGGGAACAGATACGCAGTATTTT.

The chain has TRBV30 and TRBJ2-1, with TRBD1 matching over 8 bases. This CDR3 comprises 13 residues. Germline assignment: CDR1 GTSNPN and CDR2 SVGIG (reference sequence). V lost 3 bases and J lost 8; bases outside the gene matches: 6. CDR3 nucleotide sequence: TGTGCCTGGAGCCAGGACAGGGATCATGAGCAGTTCTTC. Translated, it gives CAWSQDRDHEQFF.

V is TRBV19 and J is TRBJ1-2; 9 nucleotides align to TRBD1. Looked up from germline, CDR1 is LNHDA and CDR2 is SQIVND (reference sequence). This CDR3 region has 16 residues. V was clipped by 6 bases and J by 4 bases; unmatched bases: 12. In DNA, the CDR3 is TGTGCCAGTAGCCCCTCGGGACAGGGTTCGCGCTATGGCTACACCTTC. It codes for CASSPSGQGSRYGYTF.

This clone was seen only a few times. The gene calls are TRBV5-1 and TRBJ2-2; D uncertain. Deletions cut 4 bases from V and 5 bases from J, with 15 bases between. CDR1 and CDR2 (germline): SGHRS, YFSETQ. The CDR3 length is 15 residues. CDR3 protein: CASSLRVVGTGELFF. The CDR3 DNA reads TGCGCCAGCAGCCTCCGGGTTGTTGGGACCGGGGAGCTGTTTTTT.

This clone was recorded a few times. The J gene is TRBJ2-7, the V gene TRBV7-9; TRBD1 might be the D (5 bases). The CDR3 consists of 13 residues. Trimming shortened V by 2 bases and J by 2 bases, and 7 bases separated the two germline ends. Germline lookup yields CDR1 SEHNR and CDR2 FQNEAQ (reference sequence). The CDR3 region has the DNA TGTGCCAGCAGCTTATCAGGGACCTACGAGCAGTACTTC. Protein product: CASSLSGTYEQYF.

Only a few counts were recorded for this clone. The V gene is TRBV4-1, the J gene TRBJ2-5; possible D gene TRBD1, 6 bases. CDR1 is MGHRA and CDR2 is YSYEKL in the germline V gene. This CDR3 contains 14 residues. Trimming removed 4 bases at V and 2 bases at J, with 11 bases between. CDR3 residues: CASSLIGQQETQYF. CDR3 DNA sequence: TGCGCCAGCAGCCTTATAGGACAGCAAGAGACCCAGTACTTC.

This chain uses TRBV28 with TRBJ1-2, with a tentative D call TRBD1 (5 bases). CDR1 is MDHEN, CDR2 SYDVKM, per germline. The germline V and J ends were trimmed by 3 bases and 4 bases, with 9 bases remaining between them. This CDR3 region has 13 residues. CDR3 nucleotide sequence: TGTGCCAGCAGTTTGGGGGGGGTCTATGGCTACACCTTC. Amino acids: CASSLGGVYGYTF.

V usage is TRBV4-1 and J usage is TRBJ1-2; D may be TRBD1 (5 bases). V lost 6 bases and J lost 4, with 24 bases in between. Germline CDR1 reads MGHRA; CDR2 reads YSYEKL. The CDR3 contains 17 residues. The CDR3 nucleotides are TGCGCCAGCAGTTTCGGAGGAACGGGACCGGGGGGCTATGGCTACACCTTC. As protein: CASSFGGTGPGGYGYTF.

The rearrangement links TRBV27 to TRBJ2-7; 14 positions agree with TRBD2. The CDR3 is made up of 18 amino acids. Trimming at V came to 6 bases and at J to 3 bases, leaving 13 bases not matched to a gene. Germline V gene data show CDR1 as MNHEY and CDR2 as SMNVEV (reference sequence). The chain's CDR3 is CASRPLGTSGGRVYEQYF. The CDR3 DNA reads as TGTGCCAGCAGGCCCTTAGGGACTAGCGGGGGTAGGGTCTACGAGCAGTACTTC.

This chain connects TRBV18 to TRBJ2-3, with D perhaps matching TRBD2 (6 bases). Per the germline V gene, CDR1 is KGHSH and CDR2 is LQKENI. This CDR3 comprises 16 residues. V lost 5 bases and J 9 bases, leaving 24 bases between the germline ends. CDR3 in DNA: TGTGCCAGCTCATCATCCACCCTGGGAGCCCGGGGGACGCAGTATTTT. This sequence encodes CASSSSTLGARGTQYF.

This chain connects TRBV27 to TRBJ2-3; the match to TRBD2 covers 8 bases. The junction had 14 bases not matched to a gene; V was cut back by 3 bases and J by 3 bases. The V gene's germline CDR1 is MNHEY and CDR2 SMNVEV (reference sequence). The length of the CDR3 is 18 residues. CDR3 protein: CASSFGAGALTITDTQYF. The CDR3 bases are TGTGCCAGCAGTTTTGGAGCGGGGGCCCTAACTATTACAGATACGCAGTATTTT.

The rearrangement joins TRBV19 to TRBJ1-2; D remains ambiguous. CDR3 length equals 16 residues. With 1 base removed from V and 5 bases from J, the gap between germline ends came to 17 bases. CDR1 and CDR2 (germline): LNHDA, SQIVND (reference sequence). The CDR3 coding sequence is TGTGCCAGTAGTATAGGGGCATTGGCGGGCCTATATGGCTACACCTTC. Translation: CASSIGALAGLYGYTF.

The chain combines TRBV30 with TRBJ1-5; 7 bases agree with TRBD1. CDR3 length: 15 amino acids. Germline values: CDR1 GTSNPN, CDR2 SVGIG (reference sequence). Unmatched junction bases numbered 5, after V lost 1 base and J lost 2 bases. The CDR3 loop reads CAWSEGGSRNQPQHF. Written as DNA, the CDR3 is TGTGCCTGGAGTGAAGGGGGCAGTCGCAATCAGCCCCAGCATTTT.

Here the CDR3 reads CATRPSGGSDTQYF. The CDR3 DNA is TGTGCCACCAGGCCGAGCGGGGGGTCAGATACGCAGTATTTT. The V gene is TRBV24-1, the J gene TRBJ2-3; 9 nucleotides match TRBD2. The CDR3 runs 14 residues. CDR1 and CDR2 from the germline V gene are KGHDR and SFDVKD. V shed 7 bases and J 4 bases; nucleotides not matched to a gene: 5.

The gene calls are TRBV6-1 and TRBJ1-2; D is possibly TRBD1 (6 bases). Germline lookup yields CDR1 MNHNS and CDR2 SASEGT. Trimming removed 1 base at V and 5 bases at J, with 17 bases between. This CDR3 has 16 amino acids. As DNA, the CDR3 is TGTGCCAGCAGTGAAGGGCGGGGGCTGGATGGGTATGGCTACACCTTC. Residues: CASSEGRGLDGYGYTF.